The 28 T cell receptor beta chains below all came from one sample that was sequenced in a study of T cell responses to AZD1222 COVID-19 vaccine. Only in-frame clones appear in the TCRdb table, and some are missing; sequencing was by immunoSEQ multiplex PCR. The sample has roughly 100,000 clones, about 88% seen once. The specimen was peripheral blood, collected on day 0 of AZD1222 vaccination. Receptors were obtained from an adult in good health.

V and J are TRBV5-1 and TRBJ1-5; D ambiguous. Trimming pared 0 bases from V and 1 base from J, leaving 8 bases between. The CDR3 spans 15 residues. Looked up from germline, CDR1 is SGHRS and CDR2 is YFSETQ. CDR3 nucleotides: TGCGCCAGCAGCTTGGGAGGCGGAAGCAATCAGCCCCAGCATTTT. Protein: CASSLGGGSNQPQHF.

The chain carries TRBV25-1 and TRBJ1-6; D gene unclear. This CDR3 contains 13 residues. CDR1 and CDR2 from the germline V gene are MGHDK and SYGVNS. Deletions cut 4 bases from V and 10 bases from J, with 11 bases between. The CDR3 loop reads CASSGGTQSPLHF. CDR3 DNA: TGTGCCAGCAGTGGCGGCACCCAGTCACCCCTCCACTTT. Full variable domain (remainder filled in from reference TRBV25-1 and TRBJ1-6): EADIYQTPRYLVIGTGKKITLECSQTMGHDKMYWYQQDPGMELHLIHYSYGVNSTEKGDLSSESTVSRIRTEHFPLTLESARPSHTSQYLCASSGGTQSPLHFGNGTRLTVT.

V gene TRBV2 combines with J gene TRBJ1-4; D unresolved. CDR1 SNHLY and CDR2 FYNNEI come from the germline V gene. Trimming removed 7 bases at V and 1 base at J, with 19 bases between. The CDR3 runs to 17 residues. The CDR3 DNA reads TGTGCCAGCATAAAGGAAGGCAGATTTATAACTAATGAAAAACTGTTTTTT. This sequence encodes CASIKEGRFITNEKLFF.

The chain recombines TRBV18 with TRBJ2-1, with D tentatively TRBD1 (6 bases). CDR1 and CDR2 (germline): KGHSH, LQKENI. CDR3 size: 16 residues. V was shortened by 3 bases and J by 6 bases, with 18 bases between the two germline ends. The CDR3 sequence: CASSPLQGPRGNEQFF. CDR3 in DNA: TGTGCCAGCTCACCGCTACAGGGACCGAGGGGCAATGAGCAGTTCTTC.

The rearrangement joins TRBV13 to TRBJ2-1, with 13 positions matching TRBD2. The CDR3 contains 16 residues. Per the germline V gene, CDR1 is PRHDT and CDR2 is FYEKMQ (reference sequence). Losses at the gene ends were 4 bases for V and 5 bases for J; bases not matched to a gene: 5. The CDR3: CASSYKLAGGHNEQFF. The CDR3 coding sequence is TGTGCCAGCAGCTACAAACTAGCGGGAGGGCACAATGAGCAGTTCTTC. Full variable domain (outside the CDR3, taken from reference TRBV13 and TRBJ2-1): AAGVIQSPRHLIKEKRETATLKCYPIPRHDTVYWYQQGPGQDPQFLISFYEKMQSDKGSIPDRFSAQQFSDYHSELNMSSLELGDSALYFCASSYKLAGGHNEQFFGPGTRLTVL.

This chain connects TRBV10-3 to TRBJ2-2; the D call may be TRBD1 or TRBD2 (6 bases each). The CDR3 spans 16 residues. The germline V and J ends were trimmed by 0 bases and 5 bases, with 13 bases remaining between them. Germline lookup yields CDR1 ENHRY and CDR2 SYGVKD. The CDR3 sequence: CAISESRGDSTGELFF. The CDR3 nucleotides read TGTGCCATCAGTGAGTCGAGGGGGGACTCAACCGGGGAGCTGTTTTTT.

The chain recombines TRBV5-6 with TRBJ2-7; no clear D. V lost 1 base to trimming and J lost 2 bases, with 13 bases between them. Germline V gene lookup returns CDR1 SGHDT and CDR2 YYEEEE. This CDR3 spans 15 amino acids. The CDR3, as DNA: TGTGCCAGCAGCTTGAATCCGGTTGGGACCTACGAGCAGTACTTC. It translates to CASSLNPVGTYEQYF.

This clone was detected only once. The chain is built from TRBV6-5 and TRBJ2-7; D perhaps matches TRBD1 (5 bases). Germline lookup yields CDR1 MNHEY and CDR2 SVGAGI. V lost 6 bases and J 0 bases, leaving 9 bases between the germline ends. The length of the CDR3 is 13 residues. The CDR3 region is CASSPRGSYEQYF. The CDR3 nucleotides read TGTGCCAGCAGCCCAAGGGGCTCCTACGAGCAGTACTTC.

The rearrangement joins TRBV19 to TRBJ1-1; D remains ambiguous. The ends were cut back, 4 bases at V and 5 bases at J, with 17 bases in the middle. Per the germline V gene, CDR1 is LNHDA and CDR2 is SQIVND (reference sequence). This CDR3 is built from 15 residues. The chain's CDR3 is CASSKGGSSGTEAFF. The CDR3 region has the DNA TGTGCCAGTAGTAAAGGTGGCAGCTCGGGTACTGAAGCTTTCTTT.

The chain links TRBV5-1 to TRBJ2-5; 7 bases fit TRBD2. CDR1 is SGHRS, CDR2 YFSETQ, per germline. The CDR3 has 15 amino acids. Trimming removed 4 bases from V and 1 base from J; junction bases left unmatched: 7. CDR3 sequence: CASSQNTGGQETQYF. The DNA for the CDR3 is TGCGCCAGCAGCCAAAACACGGGGGGCCAAGAGACCCAGTACTTC. The whole variable domain, filled in from reference TRBV5-1 and TRBJ2-5, reads KAGVTQTPRYLIKTRGQQVTLSCSPISGHRSVSWYQQTPGQGLQFLFEYFSETQRNKGNFPGRFSGRQFSNSRSEMNVSTLELGDSALYLCASSQNTGGQETQYFGPGTRLLVL.

V is TRBV25-1 and J is TRBJ2-1, with TRBD2 matching 8 bases. Losses at the gene ends were 6 bases for V and 2 bases for J; bases not matched to a gene: 3. The CDR3 has 14 amino acids. Germline values: CDR1 MGHDK, CDR2 SYGVNS. The CDR3 sequence is CASREGLAYNEQFF. The CDR3, as DNA: TGTGCCAGCAGGGAGGGACTAGCCTACAATGAGCAGTTCTTC.

The CDR3 nucleotides are TGCAGCGTTGATCGGGCGGGCGAAGGGGGCTACACCTTC. It encodes CSVDRAGEGGYTF. V is TRBV29-1 and J is TRBJ1-2; no clear D gene. The CDR3 is 13 residues long. V was trimmed by 3 bases and J by 8 bases, leaving 16 bases between them. Per the germline V gene, CDR1 is SQVTM and CDR2 is ANQGSEA.

The genes are TRBV3-1 (or the pseudogene TRBV3-2) and TRBJ2-3; tentatively, D is TRBD2 (5 bases). CDR1 and CDR2 from the germline V gene are LGHDT and YNNKEL (reference sequence). The germline V and J ends were trimmed by 9 bases and 0 bases, with 16 bases remaining between them. The CDR3 extends over 15 amino acids. The CDR3, as DNA: TGTGCCAGGAGAGGGATCCCGAAAAGCACAGATACGCAGTATTTT. Residues: CARRGIPKSTDTQYF.

The V and J genes are TRBV28 and TRBJ1-2; the D is unclear. CDR1 and CDR2 (germline): MDHEN, SYDVKM. V was clipped by 5 bases and J by 4 bases, with 14 bases between them. CDR3 size: 14 residues. The CDR3 loop is CASSPFLKIYGYTF. The CDR3 DNA is TGTGCCAGCAGTCCCTTTTTAAAAATCTATGGCTACACCTTC.

The rearrangement joins TRBV7-3 to TRBJ2-2; TRBD2 matches at 9 bases. The length of the CDR3 is 17 residues. Germline CDR1 and CDR2: SGHTA and FQGTGA. J was trimmed by 7 bases and V by 2 bases; bases with no gene match: 11. The DNA of the CDR3 is TGTGCCAGCAGCTTAGGGGGGACTAGCCTCCATGTCGGGGAGCTGTTTTTT. The encoded protein is CASSLGGTSLHVGELFF.

This rearrangement joins TRBV11-3 to TRBJ2-7; D perhaps matches TRBD1 (6 bases). Trimming pared 4 bases from V and 6 bases from J, leaving 22 bases between. Germline loops: CDR1 SGHNT, CDR2 YENEEA. CDR3 length equals 16 residues. CDR3 sequence (DNA): TGTGCCAGCAGCTCAGGCCCCCGGGACACGTTCTCCGAGCAGTACTTC. As protein: CASSSGPRDTFSEQYF.

The V and J genes are TRBV19 and TRBJ1-1, with D perhaps matching TRBD1 (6 bases). V lost 5 bases to trimming and J lost 4 bases, with 14 bases between them. Germline CDR1 reads LNHDA; CDR2 reads SQIVND (reference sequence). The CDR3 covers 14 residues. The CDR3 loop is CASSERGRRTEAFF. The CDR3 DNA reads as TGTGCCAGTAGTGAGCGGGGGCGGCGCACTGAAGCTTTCTTT. The entire variable domain, with the rest obtained from reference TRBV19 and TRBJ1-1, is as follows: DGGITQSPKYLFRKEGQNVTLSCEQNLNHDAMYWYRQDPGQGLRLIYYSQIVNDFQKGDIAEGYSVSREKKESFPLTVTSAQKNPTAFYLCASSERGRRTEAFFGQGTRLTVV.

The rearrangement uses TRBV29-1 and TRBJ2-1; no reliable D call. V gave up 4 bases and J gave up 0 bases, with 10 bases separating them. Germline CDR1 and CDR2: SQVTM and ANQGSEA. The CDR3 extends over 14 amino acids. The CDR3 sequence: CSVVDPPSYNEQFF. CDR3 DNA: TGCAGCGTTGTTGATCCGCCCTCCTACAATGAGCAGTTCTTC.

There are a few counts of this clone. The V call is TRBV7-9, the J call TRBJ2-7; 10 nucleotides line up with TRBD2. With V trimmed by 4 bases and J by 5 bases, 8 bases remained unmatched. The CDR3 covers 15 residues. The germline CDR1 and CDR2 sequences are SEHNR and FQNEAQ (reference sequence). As DNA, the CDR3 is TGTGCCAGCAGCTCCTCAGCGGGAGGGCCTAACGAGCAGTACTTC. It is translated as CASSSSAGGPNEQYF.

This chain joins TRBV5-1 and TRBJ1-3; D call uncertain. The CDR3 is made up of 17 amino acids. Trimming removed 0 bases from V and 0 bases from J, with 13 bases in between. Germline V lookup: CDR1 SGHRS, CDR2 YFSETQ. The CDR3 is CASSLDGRPSSGNTIYF. CDR3 coding DNA: TGCGCCAGCAGCTTGGATGGCAGGCCCTCCTCTGGAAACACCATATATTTT.

This chain joins TRBV7-9 and TRBJ1-2; D not certain. The CDR3 covers 13 residues. The germline V and J ends were trimmed by 7 bases and 0 bases, with 9 bases remaining between them. Germline-derived CDR1 and CDR2 are SEHNR and FQNEAQ (reference sequence). The CDR3 is CASTQVSNYGYTF. The CDR3, as DNA: TGTGCCAGCACCCAAGTCTCTAACTATGGCTACACCTTC.

The V gene is TRBV6-1, the J gene TRBJ1-3; 7 bases fit TRBD1. V lost 4 bases and J lost 0; bases outside the gene matches: 9. The CDR3 consists of 17 residues. Germline V CDR1 and CDR2: MNHNS, SASEGT. The CDR3 coding sequence is TGTGCCAGCAGTGGGCCGGGACAGAAGATCTCTGGAAACACCATATATTTT. It specifies CASSGPGQKISGNTIYF.

CDR3 coding DNA: TGTGCCAGCAGTTCCACACTCGACTATGGCTACACCTTC. Its protein product is CASSSTLDYGYTF. The rearrangement links TRBV28 to TRBJ1-2; unclear D gene. V lost 4 bases and J lost 3, with 9 bases in between. This CDR3 spans 13 amino acids. The V gene's germline CDR1 is MDHEN and CDR2 SYDVKM.

V is TRBV24-1 and J is TRBJ2-2; D gene ambiguous. The CDR3 extends over 14 amino acids. Trimming left V 5 bases short and J 2 bases short, with 8 bases between. The germline V gene encodes CDR1 KGHDR and CDR2 SFDVKD. The CDR3: CATSGPPNTGELFF. DNA of the CDR3: TGTGCCACCAGTGGGCCGCCCAACACCGGGGAGCTGTTTTTT.

The chain carries TRBV6-1 and TRBJ1-2, with D perhaps TRBD1 (6 bases). This CDR3 has 12 amino acids. The V and J ends lost 6 bases and 8 bases respectively, with 13 bases between them. CDR1 and CDR2 (germline): MNHNS, SASEGT. The CDR3 bases are TGTGCCAGCAGCCCGGGGGGCCAGGGCTACACCTTC. Protein: CASSPGGQGYTF.

This chain uses TRBV4-2 with TRBJ2-2; weak D call: TRBD1 (6 bases). In germline, CDR1 is LGHNA, CDR2 YNFKEQ. V was shortened by 0 bases and J by 7 bases, with 15 bases between the two germline ends. This CDR3 contains 16 residues. The CDR3 loop is CASSQEGVGANGELFF. The CDR3, as DNA: TGTGCCAGCAGCCAAGAGGGGGTGGGGGCGAACGGGGAGCTGTTTTTT.

V is TRBV9 and J is TRBJ2-5; possible D gene TRBD2, 6 bases. CDR3 size: 15 residues. V dropped 4 bases and J dropped 4 bases, with 17 bases sitting between them. The V gene's germline CDR1 is SGDLS and CDR2 YYNGEE. The CDR3 bases are TGTGCCAGCAGCATTGGGACTGGCCCTGGAGAGACCCAGTACTTC. This sequence encodes CASSIGTGPGETQYF.

The CDR3 nucleotides read TGCAGTGCTAGTCCTAGCGGGAGTTACGAGCAGTACTTC. Protein product: CSASPSGSYEQYF. This chain links TRBV20-1 with TRBJ2-7; 10 bases map to TRBD2. Germline loops: CDR1 DFQATT, CDR2 SNEGSKA (reference sequence). The V gene end was trimmed by 3 bases and the J gene end by 4 bases; junction bases not matched to a gene: 3. The CDR3 consists of 13 residues.